This TCR beta chain was captured by sequencing in a study of technical replicates of blood from four donors. V trimming: 1 base; J trimming: 5 bases; junction bases outside the gene matches: 5. The CDR3 extends over 15 amino acids. CDR1 and CDR2 from the germline V gene are SGHTA and FQGNSA. TCRdb's copy holds only in-frame clones and misses some; the assay was immunoSEQ multiplex PCR. The table has 50,000 to 65,000 clones, around 92% seen once. V is TRBV7-2 and J is TRBJ2-7, with 10 bases fitting TRBD2. Sequencing used PBMCs. The TCR sequence derives from a human donor in good health. Some clones in this sample may be carry-over from other donors' samples. The CDR3 DNA sequence: TGTGCCAGCAGCTTAGGGACTAGCGGCCCCGACGAGCAGTACTTC. Translation gives CASSLGTSGPDEQYF.